Listed here are 3 T cell receptor beta chains from one sample, sequenced in a study of memory CD4+ T cells and cytomegalovirus serostatus. The method was immunoSEQ multiplex PCR; TCRdb's version includes in-frame clones alone and lacks a portion of them. The top ten clones hold approximately 4.5% of a sample with around 62,000 clones, about 78% of them seen once. Single viable CD3+CD4+CD8-CD45RO+ cells were sorted as the memory CD4+ T cells. Sequenced sample: memory CD4+ T cells from blood. The receptors stem from an adult in good health and CMV-seropositive.

The chain has TRBV14 and TRBJ2-5, with no clear D. V dropped 1 base and J dropped 1 base, with 4 bases sitting between them. Germline V gives CDR1 SGHDN, CDR2 FVKESK. The CDR3 consists of 13 residues. CDR3 amino acids: CASSQVPQETQYF. The CDR3 DNA reads TGTGCCAGCAGCCAAGTGCCCCAAGAGACCCAGTACTTC.

V gene TRBV7-2 combines with J gene TRBJ1-1; D is unresolved. This CDR3 is built from 12 residues. V was trimmed by 3 bases and J by 2 bases, leaving 4 bases between them. The germline V gene encodes CDR1 SGHTA and CDR2 FQGNSA. CDR3 sequence reads: CASSFANTEAFF. CDR3 bases: TGTGCCAGCAGCTTCGCTAACACTGAAGCTTTCTTT.

This clone was found once. The rearrangement uses TRBV2 and TRBJ2-1; 10 nucleotides agree with TRBD2. The CDR3 has 16 residues. V trimming: 6 bases; J trimming: 5 bases; junction bases outside the gene matches: 10. Germline V CDR1 and CDR2: SNHLY, FYNNEI. In nucleotides, the CDR3 is TGTGCCAGCAGCTCCGCCCTAGCGGGGGCGGACAATGAGCAGTTCTTC. Its protein is CASSSALAGADNEQFF.